This T cell receptor (beta chain) is from a study of shared clonotypes between healthy human individuals. Trimming left V 0 bases short and J 4 bases short, with 10 bases between. Germline V gene sequence: CDR1 LGHNA, CDR2 YNFKEQ. CDR3 length: 16 residues. Spread over ten immunoSEQ deep assay plates, unsorted PBMC DNA underwent sequencing. Repertoires were generated with immunoSEQ multiplex PCR, while TCRdb's copy carries only in-frame clones and drops some. The sample holds 470,000 or so clones, more than 65% seen once. The J gene is TRBJ2-6, the V gene TRBV4-2; D uncertain. This TCR derives from a woman in her forties in good health. Some clones in this sample may be carry-over from other donors' samples. The source material was PBMCs. CDR3 DNA: TGTGCCAGCAGCCAAGATCATGGGTCCGGGGCCAACGTCCTGACTTTC. This gives the protein CASSQDHGSGANVLTF.